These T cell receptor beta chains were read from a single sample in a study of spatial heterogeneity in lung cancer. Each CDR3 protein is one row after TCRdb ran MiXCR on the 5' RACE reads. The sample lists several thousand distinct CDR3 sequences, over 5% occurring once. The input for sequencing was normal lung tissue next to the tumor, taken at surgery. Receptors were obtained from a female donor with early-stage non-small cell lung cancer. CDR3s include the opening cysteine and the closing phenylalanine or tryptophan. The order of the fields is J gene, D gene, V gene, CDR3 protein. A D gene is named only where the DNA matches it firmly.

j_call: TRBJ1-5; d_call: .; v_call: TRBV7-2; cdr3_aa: CASSFRYNQPQHF
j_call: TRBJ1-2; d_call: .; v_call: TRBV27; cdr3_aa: CASSLAGSNYGYTF
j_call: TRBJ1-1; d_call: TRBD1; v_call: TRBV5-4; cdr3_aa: CASSAGQGAMGTEAFF
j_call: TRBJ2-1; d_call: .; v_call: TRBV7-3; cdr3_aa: CASSLTAPPSSEQFF
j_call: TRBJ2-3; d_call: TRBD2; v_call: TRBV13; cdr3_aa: CASSGTSFGEATDTQYF
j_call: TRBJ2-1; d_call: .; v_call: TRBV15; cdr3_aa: CATSRRWDEQFF
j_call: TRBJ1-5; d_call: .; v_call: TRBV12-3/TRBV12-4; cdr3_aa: CASSYNTNQPQHF
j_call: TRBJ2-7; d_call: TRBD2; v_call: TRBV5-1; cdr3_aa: CASSLFISGLAGSYEQYF
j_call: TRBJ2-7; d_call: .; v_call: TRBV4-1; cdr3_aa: CASSPGGRDYEQYF
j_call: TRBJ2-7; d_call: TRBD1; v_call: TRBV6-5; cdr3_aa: CASQGAGEQYF
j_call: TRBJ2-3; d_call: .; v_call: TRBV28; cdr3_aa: CASHQTGGHDTDTQYF
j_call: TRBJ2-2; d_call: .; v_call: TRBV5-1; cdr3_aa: CASRFQPGELFF
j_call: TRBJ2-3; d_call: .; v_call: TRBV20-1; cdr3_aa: CSADTDTQYF
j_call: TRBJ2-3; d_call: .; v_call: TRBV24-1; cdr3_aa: CATSDAQDRTDTQYF
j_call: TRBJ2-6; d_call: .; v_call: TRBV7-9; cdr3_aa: CASSFWLSGANVLTF
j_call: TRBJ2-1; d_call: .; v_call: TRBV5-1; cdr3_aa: CASSLSVTFPDPSGYNEQFF
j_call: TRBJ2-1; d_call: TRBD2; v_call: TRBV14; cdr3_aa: CASSPSLLAGEQFF
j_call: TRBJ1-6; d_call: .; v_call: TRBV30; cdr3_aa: CAWSRDFSSYNSPLHF
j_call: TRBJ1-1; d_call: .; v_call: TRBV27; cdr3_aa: CASSLWGQGLGTEAFF
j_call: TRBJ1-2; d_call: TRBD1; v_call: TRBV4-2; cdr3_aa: CASGSRGLNYGYTF
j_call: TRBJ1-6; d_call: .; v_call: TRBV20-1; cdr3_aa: CSARDAGASYNSPLHF
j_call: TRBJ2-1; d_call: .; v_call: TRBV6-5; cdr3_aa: CASSRGDPSSYNEQFF
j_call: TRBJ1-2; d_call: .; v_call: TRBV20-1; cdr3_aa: CSASDSGYTF
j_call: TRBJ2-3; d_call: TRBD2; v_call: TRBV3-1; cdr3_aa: CASSQEPSGIRTDTQYF
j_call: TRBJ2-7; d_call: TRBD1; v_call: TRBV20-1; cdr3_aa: CSAQEIQGKTSEQYF
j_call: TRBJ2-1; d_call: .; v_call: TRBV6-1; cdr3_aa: CASSFLPTTDEQFF
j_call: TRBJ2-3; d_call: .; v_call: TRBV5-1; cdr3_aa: CASSPSTVSTDTQYF
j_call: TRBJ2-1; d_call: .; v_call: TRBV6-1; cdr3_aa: CASRYDEQFF
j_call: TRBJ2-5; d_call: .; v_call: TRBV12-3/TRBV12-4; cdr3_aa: CASSRGTDQYF
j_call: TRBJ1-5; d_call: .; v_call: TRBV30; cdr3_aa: CAWSPSSNQPQHF
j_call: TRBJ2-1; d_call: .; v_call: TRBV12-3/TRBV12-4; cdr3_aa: CVSSLVSGLNF
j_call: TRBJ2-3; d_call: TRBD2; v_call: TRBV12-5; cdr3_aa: CASGSGLAGLSTDTQYF
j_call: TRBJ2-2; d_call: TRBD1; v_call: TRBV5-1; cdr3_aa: CASSRTGTNTGELFF
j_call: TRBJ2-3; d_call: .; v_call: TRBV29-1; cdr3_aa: CSVERRQSTGTDTQYF
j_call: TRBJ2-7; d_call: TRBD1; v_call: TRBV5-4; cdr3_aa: CASSLSTDRGFSYEQYF
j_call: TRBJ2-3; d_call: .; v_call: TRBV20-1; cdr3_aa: CSASSQSGGTDTQYF
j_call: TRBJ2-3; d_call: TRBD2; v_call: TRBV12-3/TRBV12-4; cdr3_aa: CASRRLAAASTDTQYF
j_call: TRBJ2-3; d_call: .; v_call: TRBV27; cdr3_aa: CASSQSSDTQYF
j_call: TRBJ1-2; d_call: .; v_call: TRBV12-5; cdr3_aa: CASGLIPGGGYTF
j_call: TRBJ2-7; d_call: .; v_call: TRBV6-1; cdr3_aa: CASSERPGEEGYEQYF
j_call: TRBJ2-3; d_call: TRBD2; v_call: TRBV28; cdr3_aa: CASSKTSGSSGDTQYF
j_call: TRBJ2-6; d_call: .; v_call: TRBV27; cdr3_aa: CASSLNWAAGANVLTF
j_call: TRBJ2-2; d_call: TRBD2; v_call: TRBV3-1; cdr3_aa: CASRDYANTGELFF
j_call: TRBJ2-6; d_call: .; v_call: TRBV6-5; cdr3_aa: CASRKRVLGGTGANVLTF
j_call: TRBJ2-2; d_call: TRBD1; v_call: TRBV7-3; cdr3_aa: CASSPRQGGELFF
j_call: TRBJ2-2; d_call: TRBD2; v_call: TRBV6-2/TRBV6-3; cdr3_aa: CASSYLLLAGASGELFF
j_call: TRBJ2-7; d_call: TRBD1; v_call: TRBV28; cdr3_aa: CASSRQGAYEQYF